These 10 T cell receptor beta chains originate from one sample sequenced in a study of T cell changes during pregnancy in multiple sclerosis. Libraries were prepared by immunoSEQ multiplex PCR; TCRdb keeps only in-frame clonotypes and omits some of them. The sample shows approximately 40,000 clones, less than 90% of them seen only once. The specimen comprised CD4+ T cells from peripheral blood mononuclear cells, sampled in the second trimester of pregnancy. These receptors all stem from a female donor with multiple sclerosis, enrolled in a pregnancy study.

The rearrangement joins TRBV6-5 to TRBJ2-2; 13 nucleotides agree with TRBD2. This CDR3 is built from 15 residues. V was clipped by 10 bases and J by 4 bases; unmatched bases: 6. Germline loops: CDR1 MNHEY, CDR2 SVGAGI. The CDR3 spells CATRLAGGVTGELFF. The CDR3 DNA reads as TGTGCCACCAGACTAGCGGGAGGAGTCACCGGGGAGCTGTTTTTT.

The chain has TRBV28 and TRBJ1-3; TRBD1 is a possible D gene (5 bases). CDR1 is MDHEN, CDR2 SYDVKM, per germline. Trimming stripped 6 bases from V and 4 bases from J, with 7 bases between. This CDR3 contains 12 residues. Here the CDR3 DNA reads TGTGCCAGCAGGGGGCAAGGAAACACCATATATTTT. Amino acid sequence: CASRGQGNTIYF.

The chain carries TRBV29-1 and TRBJ1-1, with a weak D call TRBD1 (6 bases). The CDR3 covers 14 residues. Trimming shortened V by 4 bases and J by 6 bases, and 18 bases separated the two germline ends. Germline V lookup: CDR1 SQVTM, CDR2 ANQGSEA. The CDR3 loop is CSVGGGLGAPEAFF. The CDR3 DNA follows: TGCAGCGTTGGTGGGGGTTTGGGGGCCCCTGAAGCTTTCTTT.

This clone was seen more than once but under ten times. The sample carries other DNA sequences with the same CDR3. The chain links TRBV11-2 to TRBJ1-4; D is uncertain. V lost 3 bases, J lost 0 bases, and 8 bases lay in between. The CDR3 is 15 amino acids. Germline assignment: CDR1 SGHAT and CDR2 FQNNGV. The CDR3 DNA sequence: TGTGCCAGCAGCTTGAACAGTGCAACTAATGAAAAACTGTTTTTT. Its translation is CASSLNSATNEKLFF.

The CDR3 DNA follows: TGTGCCAGCAGCTTAGCACTTTCGGGACTAGCGGAGAATGAGCAGTTCTTC. Encoded protein: CASSLALSGLAENEQFF. The genes are TRBV7-9 and TRBJ2-1; 11 nucleotides agree with TRBD2. CDR3 size: 17 residues. Germline V gene sequence: CDR1 SEHNR, CDR2 FQNEAQ (reference sequence). The J segment lost 7 bases and the V segment lost 0 bases, leaving 8 bases of the junction unmatched. Full variable domain (rest looked up from reference TRBV7-9 and TRBJ2-1): DTGVSQNPRHKITKRGQNVTFRCDPISEHNRLYWYRQTLGQGPEFLTYFQNEAQLEKSRLLSDRFSAERPKGSFSTLEIQRTEQGDSAMYLCASSLALSGLAENEQFFGPGTRLTVL.

Notes on this clone: Sequence at one end of the junction differs from germline and may be a read error. This sequence joins TRBV2 and TRBJ1-5, with D possibly matching TRBD1 (5 bases). The CDR3 sequence is 14 residues long. Germline V gene sequence: CDR1 SNHLY, CDR2 FYNNEI. Here the CDR3 reads CASGDGGGNQPQHF. CDR3 bases: TGTGCCAGCGGTGACGGGGGGGGCAATCAGCCCCAGCATTTT.

The rearrangement uses TRBV29-1 and TRBJ2-7; D possibly corresponds to TRBD2 (5 bases). The germline V and J ends were trimmed by 3 bases and 6 bases, with 18 bases remaining between them. This CDR3 has 14 amino acids. CDR1 is SQVTM, CDR2 ANQGSEA, per germline. The CDR3 sequence is CSVDSGTGPCEQYF. The CDR3 DNA reads TGCAGCGTTGATTCGGGAACGGGCCCCTGCGAGCAGTACTTC.

V is TRBV9 and J is TRBJ2-3; D not resolved. CDR3 size: 14 residues. CDR1 is SGDLS, CDR2 YYNGEE, per germline. The V gene lost 4 bases and the J gene lost 0 bases, with 9 bases spanning the gap. The chain's CDR3 is CASSLFLSTDTQYF. As DNA, the CDR3 is TGTGCCAGCAGCCTCTTTTTGAGCACAGATACGCAGTATTTT.

The chain recombines TRBV19 with TRBJ1-1, with D perhaps matching TRBD1 (6 bases). This CDR3 is built from 13 residues. Germline assignment: CDR1 LNHDA and CDR2 SQIVND (reference sequence). V lost 1 base, J lost 4 bases, and 7 bases lay in between. CDR3 in amino acids: CASSIGGGTEAFF. DNA of the CDR3: TGTGCCAGTAGTATAGGAGGGGGCACTGAAGCTTTCTTT.

The rearrangement uses TRBV4-2 and TRBJ1-5; D is unresolved. Germline values: CDR1 LGHNA, CDR2 YNFKEQ. The CDR3 spans 17 residues. Trimming removed 1 base from V and 0 bases from J, with 13 bases in between. The DNA of the CDR3 is TGTGCCAGCAGCCAAGCTCGGGGAACCCATAGCAATCAGCCCCAGCATTTT. This gives the protein CASSQARGTHSNQPQHF.